What follows describes a single T cell receptor beta chain. Produced via immunoSEQ multiplex PCR; TCRdb's table is partial and in-frame only. This table has roughly 85,000 clones, over 70% appearing once. The data originate from a study of blood T cell repertoires in COVID-19. The V end lost 2 bases, the J end lost 1 base, and 12 bases lay between the germline ends. Germline-derived CDR1 and CDR2 are SGHTA and FQGNSA. The CDR3 contains 15 residues. The rearrangement uses TRBV7-2 and TRBJ2-7, with TRBD2 as a possible D gene (7 bases). The sample comprised peripheral blood. This sequence originates from a human donor in a cohort sampled during active COVID-19. DNA for the CDR3: TGTGCCAGCAGCTTATCACAGGGAGGGTCCTACGAGCAGTACTTC. Residues: CASSLSQGGSYEQYF. The entire variable domain, with the rest obtained from reference TRBV7-2 and TRBJ2-7, is as follows: GAGVSQSPSNKVTEKGKDVELRCDPISGHTALYWYRQSLGQGLEFLIYFQGNSAPDKSGLPSDRFSAERTGGSVSTLTIQRTQQEDSAVYLCASSLSQGGSYEQYFGPGTRLTVT.